Listed below are T cell receptor beta chains from one sample, sequenced in a study of blood T cell repertoires in COVID-19. The protocol was immunoSEQ multiplex PCR, while the TCRdb copy is restricted to in-frame clones and leaves out a portion. The top ten clones hold about 0.7% of a sample with about 260,000 clones, roughly 86% of them seen once. Sequenced material: peripheral blood. The receptors were gathered from a human donor in a cohort sampled during active COVID-19. The CDR3 runs from the conserved cysteine through the conserved F or W. The D gene is left open where the match is weak. Not all rows give a size; the values are once, few, many and, for expanded clones, a class.

v_gene: TRBV5-1; abundance: -; j_gene: TRBJ1-4; d_gene: -; CDR3nt: TGCGCCAGCAGCTTGGAACAGTCTAATGAAAAACTGTTTTTT; CDR3aa: CASSLEQSNEKLFF
v_gene: TRBV3-1/TRBV3-2; abundance: -; j_gene: TRBJ2-1; d_gene: TRBD1; CDR3nt: TGTGCCAGCAGCTACTTGGACAGGGATGTCAATGAGCAGTTCTTC; CDR3aa: CASSYLDRDVNEQFF
v_gene: TRBV6-6; abundance: -; j_gene: TRBJ1-2; d_gene: TRBD1; CDR3nt: TGTGCCAGCAGTTTTGACAGGGAAAGTTACACCTTC; CDR3aa: CASSFDRESYTF
v_gene: TRBV7-2; abundance: -; j_gene: TRBJ2-7; d_gene: TRBD1; CDR3nt: TGTGCCAGCAGCTTACAATCGGGACAGGCCTACGAGCAGTACTTC; CDR3aa: CASSLQSGQAYEQYF
v_gene: TRBV6-5; abundance: -; j_gene: TRBJ2-7; d_gene: -; CDR3nt: TGTGCCAGCAGTTATAGAGTCCACAGAGACTCCTACGAGCAGTACTTC; CDR3aa: CASSYRVHRDSYEQYF
v_gene: TRBV7-2; abundance: few; j_gene: TRBJ1-2; d_gene: -; CDR3nt: TGTGCCAGCAGTCACCGTCAGAAATATGGCTACACCTTC; CDR3aa: CASSHRQKYGYTF
v_gene: TRBV6-5; abundance: -; j_gene: TRBJ1-6; d_gene: -; CDR3nt: TGTGCCAGCAGTTATGAGGGGGTTAATTCACCCCTCCACTTT; CDR3aa: CASSYEGVNSPLHF
v_gene: TRBV9; abundance: few; j_gene: TRBJ2-5; d_gene: -; CDR3nt: TGTGCCAGCAGCGTAGGGGTGACTAGTGAGAAGACCCAGTACTTC; CDR3aa: CASSVGVTSEKTQYF
v_gene: TRBV19; abundance: once; j_gene: TRBJ2-3; d_gene: TRBD1; CDR3nt: TGTGCCAGTAGTGGAGGGGACAGGGGAGCAGATACGCAGTATTTT; CDR3aa: CASSGGDRGADTQYF
v_gene: TRBV2; abundance: -; j_gene: TRBJ2-7; d_gene: TRBD1; CDR3nt: TGTGCCAGCAGTGAAAGGACAGGGTACTACGAGCAGTACTTC; CDR3aa: CASSERTGYYEQYF
v_gene: TRBV25-1; abundance: -; j_gene: TRBJ2-5; d_gene: TRBD2; CDR3nt: TGTGCCAGCAGTAAACAGACAAGGACTAGCGGGAGACAAGAGACCCAGTACTTC; CDR3aa: CASSKQTRTSGRQETQYF
v_gene: TRBV7-9; abundance: -; j_gene: TRBJ1-6; d_gene: -; CDR3nt: TGTGCCAGCAGCTTAGACACCCTTGCCCCCCTCCACTTT; CDR3aa: CASSLDTLAPLHF
v_gene: TRBV9; abundance: -; j_gene: TRBJ2-5; d_gene: -; CDR3nt: TGTGCCAGCAGCGGATCCGGGACTTTAGAGACCCAGTACTTC; CDR3aa: CASSGSGTLETQYF
v_gene: TRBV5-4; abundance: -; j_gene: TRBJ2-7; d_gene: -; CDR3nt: TGTGCCAGCAGCTTGGGGGCACCACAGGGTTCCTACGAGCAGTACTTC; CDR3aa: CASSLGAPQGSYEQYF
v_gene: TRBV30; abundance: -; j_gene: TRBJ2-7; d_gene: TRBD1; CDR3nt: TGTGCCTGGAGTCGAGGGACAGGGGGCTGGGAGCAGTACTTC; CDR3aa: CAWSRGTGGWEQYF
v_gene: TRBV28; abundance: -; j_gene: TRBJ2-5; d_gene: -; CDR3nt: TGTGCCAGCAGTTCAAGACAGAGAAGGCGAGAGACCCAGTACTTC; CDR3aa: CASSSRQRRRETQYF
v_gene: TRBV27; abundance: -; j_gene: TRBJ2-7; d_gene: TRBD1; CDR3nt: TGTGCCAGCAGTAAAGCCGGGACAGGGGGCAACGAGCAGTACTTC; CDR3aa: CASSKAGTGGNEQYF
v_gene: TRBV12-2; abundance: -; j_gene: TRBJ1-1; d_gene: -; CDR3nt: TGTGCAAGTCGTCACAAGAACCAGGGAACTTTTGTAAACACTGAAGCTTTCTTT; CDR3aa: CASRHKNQGTFVNTEAFF